A selection of T cell receptor beta chains follows, all from one sample in a study of ipilimumab plus nivolumab after autologous stem cell transplantation. The protocol was immunoSEQ multiplex PCR, while the TCRdb copy is restricted to in-frame clones and leaves out a portion. Here the sample spans more than 15,000 clones, more than 65% being singletons. The input for sequencing was PBMCs, taken in a trial of ipilimumab plus nivolumab as post-transplant consolidation. The receptors were gathered from a male donor with diffuse large B-cell lymphoma. The CDR3 runs from the conserved cysteine through the conserved F or W. The D gene is left open where the match is weak. The listing skips clone size in some rows; elsewhere it reads once, few, many or a size class.

-	-	TRBJ2-7	TRBV19	CASSIDHQGTYEQYF	TGTGCCAGTAGTATAGATCACCAGGGCACCTACGAGCAGTACTTC
TRBD2	-	TRBJ2-1	TRBV6-1	CASRKLAGDEQFF	TGTGCCAGCAGAAAACTAGCGGGAGATGAGCAGTTCTTC
-	-	TRBJ1-6	TRBV7-3	CASSREQGYNSPLHF	TGTGCCAGCAGCCGAGAACAGGGCTATAATTCACCCCTCCACTTT
-	few	TRBJ1-4	TRBV4-1	CASSQDSRGTSNEKLFF	TGCGCCAGCAGCCAAGATAGTCGGGGCACTTCTAATGAAAAACTGTTTTTT
-	-	TRBJ1-5	TRBV7-8	CASSLSRDQPQHF	TGTGCCAGCAGCTTATCCAGGGACCAGCCCCAGCATTTT
TRBD1	-	TRBJ2-1	TRBV5-1	CASSLGGQGNEQFF	TGCGCCAGCAGCTTGGGGGGACAGGGCAATGAGCAGTTCTTC
-	few	TRBJ1-2	TRBV19	CASGGNYGYTF	TGTGCCAGTGGTGGCAACTATGGCTACACCTTC
TRBD2	few	TRBJ2-5	TRBV5-1	CASSLEAGSRETQYF	TGCGCCAGCAGCTTAGAAGCGGGAAGTAGAGAGACCCAGTACTTC
-	-	TRBJ1-2	TRBV28	CASSLSRVHGYTF	TGTGCCAGCAGTTTGAGCAGGGTTCATGGCTACACCTTC
-	few	TRBJ2-5	TRBV6-1	CASMGVGETQYF	TGTGCCAGCATGGGAGTTGGGGAGACCCAGTACTTC
-	-	TRBJ1-1	TRBV5-4	CASSLEQQGNTEAFF	TGTGCCAGCAGCCTCGAGCAACAGGGGAACACTGAAGCTTTCTTT
-	-	TRBJ2-1	TRBV11-3	CASSSRDPYNEQFF	TGTGCCAGCAGCTCCCGGGACCCTTACAATGAGCAGTTCTTC
-	few	TRBJ1-2	TRBV20-1	CSASFGVAFTF	TGCAGTGCTAGTTTTGGCGTAGCTTTCACCTTC
-	-	TRBJ1-2	TRBV7-9	CASSSGPFYGYTF	TGTGCCAGCAGCTCGGGACCGTTCTATGGCTACACCTTC
-	-	TRBJ2-7	TRBV5-1	CASSFGVYEQYF	TGCGCCAGCAGCTTCGGTGTCTACGAGCAGTACTTC
-	few	TRBJ1-6	TRBV7-2	CASSLLTGNSPLHF	TGTGCCAGCAGCTTATTGACAGGCAATTCACCCCTCCACTTT
-	-	TRBJ2-5	TRBV2	CASRPEETQYF	TGTGCCAGCAGACCAGAAGAGACCCAGTACTTC
-	-	TRBJ2-1	TRBV20-1	CSAARQGEQFF	TGCAGTGCCGCAAGGCAAGGTGAGCAGTTCTTC
-	-	TRBJ2-2	TRBV6-6	CASIPEGFTGELFF	TGTGCCAGCATCCCCGAAGGGTTCACCGGGGAGCTGTTTTTT
TRBD1	-	TRBJ1-6	TRBV7-8	CASSPTGTGGSPLHF	TGTGCCAGCAGCCCCACCGGGACAGGGGGCTCACCCCTCCACTTT
TRBD1	-	TRBJ1-1	TRBV6-1	CASSEFQQGVGTEAFF	TGTGCCAGCAGTGAATTCCAACAGGGGGTTGGCACTGAAGCTTTCTTT
TRBD1	-	TRBJ2-5	TRBV14	CASSQETGEVTQYF	TGTGCCAGCAGCCAAGAGACAGGGGAAGTGACCCAGTACTTC
TRBD1	-	TRBJ1-3	TRBV10-1	CASSPGTENTIYF	TGCGCCAGCAGTCCCGGGACAGAAAACACCATATATTTT
TRBD1	-	TRBJ1-5	TRBV2	CASRDRGDQPQHF	TGTGCCAGCAGGGACAGGGGGGATCAGCCCCAGCATTTT
TRBD2	-	TRBJ2-7	TRBV5-4	CASSLGGRSYEQYF	TGTGCCAGCAGCTTGGGCGGGAGATCCTACGAGCAGTACTTC
-	-	TRBJ2-3	TRBV7-9	CASSRGGYLTDTQYF	TGTGCCAGCAGCAGGGGAGGATACCTCACAGATACGCAGTATTTT
TRBD2	once	TRBJ2-7	TRBV4-1	CASSQGSGSIYEQYF	TGCGCCAGCAGCCAAGGAAGCGGGAGTATCTACGAGCAGTACTTC
-	medium-sized	TRBJ1-1	TRBV6-1	CASSTNRDTEAFF	TGTGCCAGCAGTACAAACAGGGATACTGAAGCTTTCTTT